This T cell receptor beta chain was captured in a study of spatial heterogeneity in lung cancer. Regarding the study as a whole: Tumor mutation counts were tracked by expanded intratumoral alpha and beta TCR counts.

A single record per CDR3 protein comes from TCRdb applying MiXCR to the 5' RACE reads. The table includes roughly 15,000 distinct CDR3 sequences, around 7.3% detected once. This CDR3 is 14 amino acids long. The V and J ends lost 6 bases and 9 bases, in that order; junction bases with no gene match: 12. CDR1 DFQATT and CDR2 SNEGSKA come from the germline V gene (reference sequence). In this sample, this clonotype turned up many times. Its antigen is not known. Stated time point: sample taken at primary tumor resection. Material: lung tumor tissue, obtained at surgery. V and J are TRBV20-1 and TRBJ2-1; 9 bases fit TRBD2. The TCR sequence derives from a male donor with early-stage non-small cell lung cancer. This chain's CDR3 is CSAGQLAGQGEQFF. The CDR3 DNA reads TGCAGTGCAGGGCAACTAGCGGGCCAGGGTGAGCAGTTCTTC.